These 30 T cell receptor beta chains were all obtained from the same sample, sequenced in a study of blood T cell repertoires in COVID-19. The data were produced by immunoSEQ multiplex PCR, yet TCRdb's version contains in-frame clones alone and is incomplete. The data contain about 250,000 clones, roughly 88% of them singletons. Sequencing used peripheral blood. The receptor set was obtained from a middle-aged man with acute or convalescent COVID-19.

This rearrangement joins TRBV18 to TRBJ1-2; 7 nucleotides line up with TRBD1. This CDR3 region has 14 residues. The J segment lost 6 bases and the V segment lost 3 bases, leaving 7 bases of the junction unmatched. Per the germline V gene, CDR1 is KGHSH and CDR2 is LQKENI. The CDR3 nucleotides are TGTGCCAGCTCACCTAATACAGGGGCCGATGGCTACACCTTC. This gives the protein CASSPNTGADGYTF.

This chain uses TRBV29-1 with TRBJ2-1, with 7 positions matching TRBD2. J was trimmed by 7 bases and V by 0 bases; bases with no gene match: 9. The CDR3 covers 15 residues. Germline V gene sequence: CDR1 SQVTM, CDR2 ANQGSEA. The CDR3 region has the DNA TGCAGCGTTGAAGATGGGAGGGACGCCGAGAATGAGCAGTTCTTC. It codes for CSVEDGRDAENEQFF.

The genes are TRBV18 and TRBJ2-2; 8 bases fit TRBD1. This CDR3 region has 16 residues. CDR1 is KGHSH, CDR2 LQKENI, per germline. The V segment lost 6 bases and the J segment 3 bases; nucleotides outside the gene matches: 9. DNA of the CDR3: TGTGCCAGCTCGCCCGGACAGGGTTCCGACACCGGGGAGCTGTTTTTT. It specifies CASSPGQGSDTGELFF.

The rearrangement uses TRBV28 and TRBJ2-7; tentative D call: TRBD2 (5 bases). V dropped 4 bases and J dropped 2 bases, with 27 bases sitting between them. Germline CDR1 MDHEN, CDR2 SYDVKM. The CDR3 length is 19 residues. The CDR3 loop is CASSSLTGDPPASPYEQYF. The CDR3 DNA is TGTGCCAGCAGTTCCCTGACTGGAGACCCACCTGCTAGCCCCTACGAGCAGTACTTC.

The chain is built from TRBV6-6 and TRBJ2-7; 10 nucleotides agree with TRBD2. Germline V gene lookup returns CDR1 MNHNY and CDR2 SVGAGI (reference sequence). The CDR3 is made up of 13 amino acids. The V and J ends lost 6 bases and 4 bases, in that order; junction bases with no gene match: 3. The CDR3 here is CASRGTSEYEQYF. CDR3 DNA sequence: TGTGCCAGCAGGGGGACTAGCGAGTACGAGCAGTACTTC.

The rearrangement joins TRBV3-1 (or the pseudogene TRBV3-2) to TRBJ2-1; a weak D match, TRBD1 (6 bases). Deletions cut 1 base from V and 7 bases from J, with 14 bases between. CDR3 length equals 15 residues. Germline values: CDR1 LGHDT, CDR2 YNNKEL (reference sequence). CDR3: CASSQVSTGWNEQFF. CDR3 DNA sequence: TGTGCCAGCAGCCAAGTATCCACAGGGTGGAATGAGCAGTTCTTC.

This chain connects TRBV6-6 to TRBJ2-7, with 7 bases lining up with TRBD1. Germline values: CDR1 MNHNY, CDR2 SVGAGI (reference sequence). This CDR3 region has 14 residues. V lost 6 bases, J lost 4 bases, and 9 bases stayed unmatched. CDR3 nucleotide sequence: TGTGCCAGCAGCACCGACAGGGACCGGTACGAGCAGTACTTC. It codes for CASSTDRDRYEQYF.

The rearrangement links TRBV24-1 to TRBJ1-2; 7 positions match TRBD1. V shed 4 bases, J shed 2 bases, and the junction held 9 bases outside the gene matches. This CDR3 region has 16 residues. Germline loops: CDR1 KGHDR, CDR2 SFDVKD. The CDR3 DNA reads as TGTGCCACCAGTGACGCTCCCGCACAGGGGAACTATGGCTACACCTTC. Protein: CATSDAPAQGNYGYTF.

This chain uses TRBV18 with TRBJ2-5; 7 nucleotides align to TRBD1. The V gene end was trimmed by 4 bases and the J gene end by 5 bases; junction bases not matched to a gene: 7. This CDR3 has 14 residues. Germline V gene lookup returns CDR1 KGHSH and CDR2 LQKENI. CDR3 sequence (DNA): TGTGCCAGCTCACGGAGACAGGGCGGGGAGACCCAGTACTTC. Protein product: CASSRRQGGETQYF.

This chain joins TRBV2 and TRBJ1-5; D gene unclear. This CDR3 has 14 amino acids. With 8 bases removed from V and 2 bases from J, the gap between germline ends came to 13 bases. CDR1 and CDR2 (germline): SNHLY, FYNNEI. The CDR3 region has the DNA TGTGCCAGCTCCTTCCGGCAGGGCAATCAGCCCCAGCATTTT. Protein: CASSFRQGNQPQHF.

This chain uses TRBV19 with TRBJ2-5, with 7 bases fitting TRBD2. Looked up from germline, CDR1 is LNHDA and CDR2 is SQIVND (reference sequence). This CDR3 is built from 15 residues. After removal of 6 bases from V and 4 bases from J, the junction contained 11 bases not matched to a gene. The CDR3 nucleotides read TGTGCCAGTAGCCCATGGGCCTCGGGGGGAGAGACCCAGTACTTC. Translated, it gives CASSPWASGGETQYF.

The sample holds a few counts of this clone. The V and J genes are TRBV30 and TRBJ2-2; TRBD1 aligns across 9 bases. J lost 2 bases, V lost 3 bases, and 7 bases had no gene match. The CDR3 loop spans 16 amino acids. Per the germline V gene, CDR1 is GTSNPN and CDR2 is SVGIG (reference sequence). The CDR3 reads CAWSARTGVNTGELFF. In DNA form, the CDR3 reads TGTGCCTGGAGCGCCCGGACAGGGGTTAACACCGGGGAGCTGTTTTTT.

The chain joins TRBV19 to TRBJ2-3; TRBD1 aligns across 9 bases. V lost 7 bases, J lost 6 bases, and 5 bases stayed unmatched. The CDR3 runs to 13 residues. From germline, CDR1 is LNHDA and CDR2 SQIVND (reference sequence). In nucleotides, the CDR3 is TGTGCCAGTAAATGGACAGGGGCGGATACGCAGTATTTT. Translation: CASKWTGADTQYF.

The CDR3 DNA follows: TGTGCCAGCAGCTGGGGGACTAGGGCGGCAGATACGCAGTATTTT. Translated, it gives CASSWGTRAADTQYF. The genes are TRBV5-4 and TRBJ2-3; TRBD2 matches 8 bases. Germline V gives CDR1 SGHNT, CDR2 YYREEE (reference sequence). The CDR3 contains 15 residues. With 3 bases clipped from V and 4 bases from J, the junction kept 7 bases outside the gene matches.

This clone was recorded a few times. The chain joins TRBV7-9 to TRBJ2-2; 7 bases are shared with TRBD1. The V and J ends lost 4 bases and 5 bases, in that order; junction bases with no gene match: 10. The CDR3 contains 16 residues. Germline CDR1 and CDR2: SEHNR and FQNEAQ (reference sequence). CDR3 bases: TGTGCCAGCAGCTCCAACCCTCAGGGGGTAACCGGGGAGCTGTTTTTT. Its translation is CASSSNPQGVTGELFF.

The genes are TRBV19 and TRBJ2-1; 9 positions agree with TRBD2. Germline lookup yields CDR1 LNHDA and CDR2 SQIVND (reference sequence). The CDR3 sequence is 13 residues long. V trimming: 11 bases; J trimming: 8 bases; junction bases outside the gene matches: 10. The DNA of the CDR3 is TGTGCCGCAAGGGGCGGGAGGGCCTATGAGCAGTTCTTC. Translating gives CAARGGRAYEQFF.

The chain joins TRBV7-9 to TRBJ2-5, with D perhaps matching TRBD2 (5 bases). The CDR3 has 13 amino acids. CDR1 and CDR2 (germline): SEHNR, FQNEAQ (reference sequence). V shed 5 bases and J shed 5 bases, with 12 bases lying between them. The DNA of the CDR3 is TGTGCCAGCAGCCCGGAGGCAGTGGAGACCCAGTACTTC. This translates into CASSPEAVETQYF.

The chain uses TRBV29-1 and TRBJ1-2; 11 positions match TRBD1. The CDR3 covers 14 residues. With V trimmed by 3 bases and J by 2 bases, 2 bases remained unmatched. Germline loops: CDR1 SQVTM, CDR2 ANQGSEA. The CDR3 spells CSVEGQGGNYGYTF. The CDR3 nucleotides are TGCAGCGTTGAGGGACAGGGGGGGAACTATGGCTACACCTTC.

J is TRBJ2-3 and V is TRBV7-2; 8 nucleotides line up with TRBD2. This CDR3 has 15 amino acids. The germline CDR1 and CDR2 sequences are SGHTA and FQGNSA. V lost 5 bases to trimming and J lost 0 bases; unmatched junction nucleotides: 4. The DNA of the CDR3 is TGTGCCAGCAGCCCGACTAGCGCTAGCACAGATACGCAGTATTTT. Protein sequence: CASSPTSASTDTQYF.

The CDR3 bases are TGTGCCAGTAGTATAGTCAGACAGAGTGAAGCTTTCTTT. It encodes CASSIVRQSEAFF. J is TRBJ1-1 and V is TRBV19; D is perhaps TRBD1 (5 bases). V lost 1 base and J lost 7, with 10 bases in between. The CDR3 has 13 amino acids. Per the germline V gene, CDR1 is LNHDA and CDR2 is SQIVND (reference sequence).

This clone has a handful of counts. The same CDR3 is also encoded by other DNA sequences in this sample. The CDR3 spells CASSLVLAGGTGELFF. CDR3 DNA sequence: TGCGCCAGCAGCTTGGTTCTAGCGGGAGGAACCGGGGAGCTGTTTTTT. This chain uses TRBV5-1 with TRBJ2-2; 11 nucleotides agree with TRBD2. The junction had 3 bases not matched to a gene; V was cut back by 0 bases and J by 5 bases. In germline, CDR1 is SGHRS, CDR2 YFSETQ. This CDR3 spans 16 amino acids.

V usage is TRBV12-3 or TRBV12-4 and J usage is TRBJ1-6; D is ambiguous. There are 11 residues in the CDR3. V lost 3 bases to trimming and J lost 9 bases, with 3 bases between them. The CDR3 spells CASSFGSPLHF. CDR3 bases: TGTGCCAGCAGTTTCGGTTCACCCCTCCACTTT.

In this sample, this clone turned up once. CDR3 sequence (DNA): TGTGCCAGCTTTAGTGAATTAATGTACAATGAGCAGTTCTTC. Encoded protein: CASFSELMYNEQFF. The chain recombines TRBV7-2 with TRBJ2-1; D ambiguous. V lost 8 bases and J 4 bases, leaving 15 bases between the germline ends. The germline V gene has CDR1 SGHTA and CDR2 FQGNSA. This CDR3 region has 14 residues.

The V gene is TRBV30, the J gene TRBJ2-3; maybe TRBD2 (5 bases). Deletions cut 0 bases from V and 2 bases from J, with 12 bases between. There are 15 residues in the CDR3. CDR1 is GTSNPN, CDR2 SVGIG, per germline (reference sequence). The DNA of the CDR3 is TGTGCCTGGAGTGTCAGCGGAGTCCTCACAGATACGCAGTATTTT. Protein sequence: CAWSVSGVLTDTQYF.

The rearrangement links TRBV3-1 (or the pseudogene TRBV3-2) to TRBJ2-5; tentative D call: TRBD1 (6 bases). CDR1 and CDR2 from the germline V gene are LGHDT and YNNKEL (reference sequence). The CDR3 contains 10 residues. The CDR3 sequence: CGTGQETQYF. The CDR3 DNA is TGTGGAACAGGGCAAGAGACCCAGTACTTC.

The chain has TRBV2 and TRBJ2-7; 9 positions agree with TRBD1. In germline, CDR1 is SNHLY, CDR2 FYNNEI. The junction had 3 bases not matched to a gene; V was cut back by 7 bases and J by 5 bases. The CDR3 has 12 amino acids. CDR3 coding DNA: TGTGCCAGCAACAGGGGGCTGGACGAGCAGTACTTC. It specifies CASNRGLDEQYF.

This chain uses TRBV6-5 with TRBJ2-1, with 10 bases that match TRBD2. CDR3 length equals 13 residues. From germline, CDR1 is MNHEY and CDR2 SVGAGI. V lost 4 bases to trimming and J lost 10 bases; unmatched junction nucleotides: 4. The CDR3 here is CASSSAGGREQFF. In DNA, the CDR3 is TGTGCCAGCAGTTCAGCGGGAGGGCGCGAGCAGTTCTTC.

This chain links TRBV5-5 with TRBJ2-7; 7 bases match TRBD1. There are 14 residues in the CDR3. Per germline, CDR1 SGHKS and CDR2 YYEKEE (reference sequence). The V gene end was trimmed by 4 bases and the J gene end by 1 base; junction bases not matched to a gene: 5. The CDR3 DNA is TGTGCCAGCAGCACCGGGACAGCATCCTACGAGCAGTACTTC. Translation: CASSTGTASYEQYF.

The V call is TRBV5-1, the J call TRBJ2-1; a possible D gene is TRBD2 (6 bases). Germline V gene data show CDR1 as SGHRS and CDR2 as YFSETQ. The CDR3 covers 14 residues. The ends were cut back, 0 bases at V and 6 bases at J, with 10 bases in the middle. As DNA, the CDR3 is TGCGCCAGCAGCTTGGGACTAGAGGCCAATGAGCAGTTCTTC. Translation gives CASSLGLEANEQFF.

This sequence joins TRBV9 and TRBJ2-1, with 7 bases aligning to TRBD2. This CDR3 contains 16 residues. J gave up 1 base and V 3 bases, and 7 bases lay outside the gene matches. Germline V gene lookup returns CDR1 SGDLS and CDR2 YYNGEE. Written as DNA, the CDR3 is TGTGCCAGCAGCGCCGGGGAGGGCCGGTCCTACAATGAGCAGTTCTTC. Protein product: CASSAGEGRSYNEQFF.